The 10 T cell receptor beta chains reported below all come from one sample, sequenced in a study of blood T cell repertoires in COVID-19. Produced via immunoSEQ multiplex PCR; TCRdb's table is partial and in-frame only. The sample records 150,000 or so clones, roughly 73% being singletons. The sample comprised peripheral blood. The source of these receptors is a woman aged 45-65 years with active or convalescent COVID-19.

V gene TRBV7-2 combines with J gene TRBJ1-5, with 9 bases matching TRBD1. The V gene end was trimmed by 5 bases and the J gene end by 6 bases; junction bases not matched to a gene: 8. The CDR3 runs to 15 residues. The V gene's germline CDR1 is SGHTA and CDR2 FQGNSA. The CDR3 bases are TGTGCCAGCAGCCTAGAGAAGACAGGGGGTCAGCCCCAGCATTTT. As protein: CASSLEKTGGQPQHF.

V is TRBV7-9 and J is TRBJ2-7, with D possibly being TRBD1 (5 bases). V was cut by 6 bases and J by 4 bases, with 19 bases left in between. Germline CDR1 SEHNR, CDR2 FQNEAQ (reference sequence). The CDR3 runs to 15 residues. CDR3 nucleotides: TGTGCCAGCAGGTCTCCAACGGACACCTTTTACGAGCAGTACTTC. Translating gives CASRSPTDTFYEQYF. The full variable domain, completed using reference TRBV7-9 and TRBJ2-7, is DTGVSQNPRHKITKRGQNVTFRCDPISEHNRLYWYRQTLGQGPEFLTYFQNEAQLEKSRLLSDRFSAERPKGSFSTLEIQRTEQGDSAMYLCASRSPTDTFYEQYFGPGTRLTVT.

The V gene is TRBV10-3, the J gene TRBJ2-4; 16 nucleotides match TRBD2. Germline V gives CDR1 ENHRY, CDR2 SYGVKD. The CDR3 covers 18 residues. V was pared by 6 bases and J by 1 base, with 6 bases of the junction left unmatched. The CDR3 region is CAISPGLAGGLAKNIQYF. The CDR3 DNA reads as TGTGCCATCAGCCCGGGACTAGCGGGAGGGCTGGCCAAAAACATTCAGTACTTC.

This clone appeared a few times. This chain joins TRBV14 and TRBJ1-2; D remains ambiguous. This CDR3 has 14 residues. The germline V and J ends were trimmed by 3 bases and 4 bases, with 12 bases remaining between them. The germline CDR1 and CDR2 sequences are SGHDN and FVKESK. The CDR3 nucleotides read TGTGCCAGCAGCCACGACCGGGGTGGCTATGGCTACACCTTC. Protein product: CASSHDRGGYGYTF.

The CDR3 sequence: CASSRVTSGHNEQFF. DNA for the CDR3: TGTGCCAGCAGCCGAGTAACCAGCGGGCACAATGAGCAGTTCTTC. This chain links TRBV16 with TRBJ2-1; D might be TRBD2 (6 bases). From germline, CDR1 is KGHSY and CDR2 FQNENV. CDR3 length: 15 residues. Trimming took 4 bases from V and 5 from J, leaving 15 bases between them. Using reference TRBV16 and TRBJ2-1 for the parts outside the CDR3, the full variable domain is GEEVAQTPKHLVRGEGQKAKLYCAPIKGHSYVFWYQQVLKNEFKFLISFQNENVFDETGMPKERFSAKCLPNSPCSLEIQATKLEDSAVYFCASSRVTSGHNEQFFGPGTRLTVL.

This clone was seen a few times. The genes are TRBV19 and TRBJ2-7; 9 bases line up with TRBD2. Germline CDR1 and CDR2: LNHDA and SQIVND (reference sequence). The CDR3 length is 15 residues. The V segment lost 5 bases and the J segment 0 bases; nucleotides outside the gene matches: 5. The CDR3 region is CASSEIAGASYEQYF. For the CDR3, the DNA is TGTGCCAGTAGTGAAATAGCGGGGGCCTCCTACGAGCAGTACTTC.

This CDR3 is CASSYQGRRANEKLFF. As DNA, the CDR3 is TGTGCCAGCAGCTACCAGGGCCGGAGGGCTAATGAAAAACTGTTTTTT. The chain recombines TRBV7-9 with TRBJ1-4; maybe TRBD1 (5 bases). The germline V and J ends were trimmed by 4 bases and 3 bases, with 15 bases remaining between them. CDR3 size: 16 residues. Germline assignment: CDR1 SEHNR and CDR2 FQNEAQ (reference sequence).

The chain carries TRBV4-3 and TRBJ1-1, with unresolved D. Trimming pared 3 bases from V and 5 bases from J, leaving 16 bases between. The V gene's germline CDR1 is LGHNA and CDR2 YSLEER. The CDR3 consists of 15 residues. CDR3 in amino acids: CASSHHSKGDTEAFF. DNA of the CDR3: TGCGCCAGCAGCCACCATAGCAAGGGAGATACTGAAGCTTTCTTT.

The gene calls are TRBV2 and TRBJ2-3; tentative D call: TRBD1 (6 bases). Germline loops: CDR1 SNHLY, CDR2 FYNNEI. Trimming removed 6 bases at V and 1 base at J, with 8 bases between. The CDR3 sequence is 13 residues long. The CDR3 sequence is CASRDSGTDTQYF. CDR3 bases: TGTGCCAGCAGGGACAGTGGCACAGATACGCAGTATTTT.

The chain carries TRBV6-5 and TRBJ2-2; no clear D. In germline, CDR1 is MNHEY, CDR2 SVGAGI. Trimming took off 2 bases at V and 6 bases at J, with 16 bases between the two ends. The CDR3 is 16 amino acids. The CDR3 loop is CASSYLAGLVSGELFF. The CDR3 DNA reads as TGTGCCAGCAGTTACCTCGCAGGTCTGGTATCCGGGGAGCTGTTTTTT.